Below, 29 T cell receptor beta chains from the same sample are listed, as sequenced in a study of cytomegalovirus exposure and HLA in healthy donors. 60 Vbeta and 13 Jbeta primers were used in PCR. The table came from immunoSEQ multiplex PCR; TCRdb's copy has only in-frame clones and leaves some out. The table lists about 200,000 clones, under 85% of them singletons. The sequencing input was PBMCs. The receptors stem from a man in his fifties or sixties in good health and CMV-seronegative.

For this clone: This CDR3 is also generated by other DNA sequences in the sample. J is TRBJ2-4 and V is TRBV28; possibly TRBD2 for D (6 bases). The V gene's germline CDR1 is MDHEN and CDR2 SYDVKM. The CDR3 covers 16 residues. V gave up 7 bases and J gave up 0 bases, with 16 bases separating them. DNA for the CDR3: TGTGCCAGCACCCCGGAGGGGACTCTAGCCAAAAACATTCAGTACTTC. Amino acid sequence: CASTPEGTLAKNIQYF.

This clone has just one count. The chain uses TRBV28 and TRBJ2-4; TRBD1 aligns across 10 bases. CDR3 size: 14 residues. From germline, CDR1 is MDHEN and CDR2 SYDVKM. Unmatched junction bases numbered 6, after V lost 7 bases and J lost 6 bases. CDR3 amino acids: CASTDRGQGNIQYF. CDR3 sequence (DNA): TGTGCCAGCACCGACAGGGGGCAAGGAAACATTCAGTACTTC.

This clone was seen only a few times. V usage is TRBV2 and J usage is TRBJ2-1, with 8 positions matching TRBD2. This CDR3 region has 14 residues. CDR1 is SNHLY, CDR2 FYNNEI, per germline. V shed 1 base and J 6 bases; nucleotides not matched to a gene: 2. The CDR3 protein is CASSEGGLVNEQFF. CDR3 nucleotide sequence: TGTGCCAGCAGTGAAGGGGGACTAGTCAATGAGCAGTTCTTC.

The genes are TRBV30 and TRBJ2-1; the match to TRBD2 covers 8 bases. V trimming: 8 bases; J trimming: 3 bases; junction bases outside the gene matches: 6. Per the germline V gene, CDR1 is GTSNPN and CDR2 is SVGIG (reference sequence). The CDR3 is 13 residues long. CDR3 coding DNA: TGTGCCCTGACTAGCGTTGACTACAATGAGCAGTTCTTC. It encodes CALTSVDYNEQFF.

This rearrangement joins TRBV6-5 to TRBJ2-1; D possibly corresponds to TRBD2 (6 bases). Trimming removed 5 bases at V and 4 bases at J, with 15 bases between. Germline CDR1 reads MNHEY; CDR2 reads SVGAGI. The CDR3 contains 15 residues. CDR3 sequence (DNA): TGTGCCAGCAGTGGTGTAGTAGCGGAATACAATGAGCAGTTCTTC. It encodes CASSGVVAEYNEQFF.

The gene calls are TRBV5-1 and TRBJ2-7; 10 nucleotides line up with TRBD1. Per the germline V gene, CDR1 is SGHRS and CDR2 is YFSETQ. Trimming removed 0 bases from V and 5 bases from J; junction bases left unmatched: 5. This CDR3 contains 15 residues. The CDR3 reads CASSLEGTGAHEQYF. The CDR3 DNA sequence: TGCGCCAGCAGCTTGGAAGGGACAGGGGCCCACGAGCAGTACTTC.

As concerns this clone: One end of the junction does not line up with germline, which may come from a read error. The CDR3 sequence: CSSSPRGAGDGSDTQYF. The CDR3 bases are TGTTCCAGCAGCCCCCGGGGGGCGGGAGACGGATCAGATACGCAGTATTTT. The chain carries TRBV7-9 and TRBJ2-3, with a weak D call TRBD2 (7 bases). Germline CDR1 SEHNR, CDR2 FQNEAQ (reference sequence). CDR3 length equals 17 residues.

V is TRBV4-1 and J is TRBJ2-7; 11 positions agree with TRBD2. Unmatched junction bases numbered 2, after V lost 1 base and J lost 3 bases. This CDR3 spans 15 amino acids. Germline V gene data show CDR1 as MGHRA and CDR2 as YSYEKL. The chain's CDR3 is CASSQATSGSYEQYF. The CDR3 bases are TGCGCCAGCAGCCAAGCAACTAGCGGGAGCTACGAGCAGTACTTC.

This clone has just one count. The chain carries TRBV6-5 and TRBJ2-7; a possible D gene is TRBD2 (7 bases). V was trimmed by 6 bases and J by 0 bases, leaving 12 bases between them. The CDR3 contains 14 residues. Germline CDR1 MNHEY, CDR2 SVGAGI. The CDR3 sequence is CASRRGGSSYEQYF. CDR3 DNA sequence: TGTGCCAGCAGGAGGGGGGGGAGCTCCTACGAGCAGTACTTC.

The chain links TRBV27 to TRBJ2-2, with TRBD2 matching over 11 bases. Trimming cost V 6 bases and J 1 base; bases outside gene matches: 10. The germline V gene has CDR1 MNHEY and CDR2 SMNVEV (reference sequence). This CDR3 spans 18 amino acids. CDR3 sequence: CASSTTSGSWRNTGELFF. The CDR3 coding sequence is TGTGCCAGCAGCACTACTAGCGGGAGCTGGAGGAACACCGGGGAGCTGTTTTTT.

This rearrangement joins TRBV28 to TRBJ2-5, with 11 nucleotides matching TRBD2. Germline V gene sequence: CDR1 MDHEN, CDR2 SYDVKM. J gave up 4 bases and V 6 bases, and 10 bases lay outside the gene matches. This CDR3 has 16 residues. Here the CDR3 DNA reads TGTGCCAGCAGACGGGGACTAGCGGCTTCGAGAGAGACCCAGTACTTC. Its translation is CASRRGLAASRETQYF.

With regard to this clone: The limits of the CDR3 on the DNA are not certain, so only TCRdb's listed CDR3 is given. V usage is TRBV19 and J usage is TRBJ2-7; TRBD2 is the table's D call, not checked against the DNA. Including both end residues, the CDR3 is 18 amino acids long. Per germline, CDR1 LNHDA and CDR2 SQIVND (reference sequence). The CDR3 is CASTSGLAGGQSSYEQYF.

The table lists this clone with a few counts. The V call is TRBV19, the J call TRBJ2-1, with 13 bases lining up with TRBD2. This CDR3 contains 18 residues. In germline, CDR1 is LNHDA, CDR2 SQIVND (reference sequence). Trimming removed 4 bases from V and 4 bases from J; junction bases left unmatched: 10. DNA for the CDR3: TGTGCCAGTAGTAATTCCAGACTAGCGGGAGGACCGTACAATGAGCAGTTCTTC. Residues: CASSNSRLAGGPYNEQFF.

The chain has TRBV27 and TRBJ2-5; 7 nucleotides align to TRBD1. The junction had 6 bases not matched to a gene; V was cut back by 6 bases and J by 5 bases. The CDR3 runs 13 residues. Germline lookup yields CDR1 MNHEY and CDR2 SMNVEV (reference sequence). The CDR3 is CASRLQGTETQYF. Here the CDR3 DNA reads TGTGCCAGCAGATTACAGGGGACGGAGACCCAGTACTTC.

This rearrangement joins TRBV11-2 to TRBJ2-7; 10 nucleotides line up with TRBD1. Trimming took 3 bases from V and 3 from J; bases not matched to a gene: 5. The CDR3 covers 15 residues. Germline CDR1 and CDR2: SGHAT and FQNNGV. The CDR3 nucleotides read TGTGCCAGCAGCTTCAACCGGGACAGGGGCTACGAGCAGTACTTC. Its protein is CASSFNRDRGYEQYF.

The table lists this clone with a few counts. The J gene is TRBJ1-1, the V gene TRBV7-2; D possibly corresponds to TRBD1 (6 bases). Germline V CDR1 and CDR2: SGHTA, FQGNSA. V was trimmed by 3 bases and J by 8 bases, leaving 7 bases between them. This CDR3 comprises 11 residues. The CDR3 nucleotides are TGTGCCAGCAGCTTGGGACACGAAGCTTTCTTT. Residues: CASSLGHEAFF.

This chain links TRBV25-1 with TRBJ2-3; 9 bases align to TRBD2. V was clipped by 6 bases and J by 4 bases; unmatched bases: 5. This CDR3 spans 14 amino acids. Germline V gives CDR1 MGHDK, CDR2 SYGVNS. CDR3 sequence reads: CASRVSGRSDTQYF. The CDR3 DNA reads as TGTGCCAGCAGAGTCAGCGGGAGGTCAGATACGCAGTATTTT.

The gene calls are TRBV5-4 and TRBJ2-1; 14 nucleotides align to TRBD2. The CDR3 extends over 16 amino acids. CDR1 SGHNT and CDR2 YYREEE come from the germline V gene (reference sequence). V lost 1 base, J lost 9 bases, and 6 bases stayed unmatched. The CDR3 loop reads CASSLSGLAGVSEQFF. CDR3 DNA: TGTGCCAGCAGCTTGTCGGGACTAGCGGGAGTGAGTGAGCAGTTCTTC.

The chain links TRBV6-7 to TRBJ2-7; D might be TRBD1 (6 bases). TRBV6-7 is given ORF status, its function remaining uncertain. V shed 7 bases and J shed 2 bases, with 12 bases lying between them. The CDR3 contains 13 residues. As DNA, the CDR3 is TGTGCCAGCAAGGGACAAAGAACCTACGAGCAGTACTTC. Protein sequence: CASKGQRTYEQYF.

The V gene is TRBV28, the J gene TRBJ1-5; the D gene is possibly TRBD1 (5 bases). V lost 6 bases and J 7 bases, leaving 10 bases between the germline ends. CDR1 is MDHEN and CDR2 is SYDVKM in the germline V gene. The CDR3 loop spans 12 amino acids. CDR3: CASRGPGQPQHF. CDR3 nucleotide sequence: TGTGCCAGCAGGGGGCCGGGCCAGCCCCAGCATTTT.

J is TRBJ1-4 and V is TRBV5-1; unclear D gene. V was clipped by 3 bases and J by 0 bases, with 9 bases between them. The CDR3 contains 15 residues. The germline V gene has CDR1 SGHRS and CDR2 YFSETQ. CDR3 bases: TGCGCCAGCAGCTCCTACGGTCCAACTAATGAAAAACTGTTTTTT. This sequence encodes CASSSYGPTNEKLFF.

V is TRBV29-1 and J is TRBJ1-2, with D possibly being TRBD1 (5 bases). V lost 0 bases and J 8 bases, leaving 13 bases between the germline ends. The CDR3 runs 13 residues. Germline CDR1 SQVTM, CDR2 ANQGSEA. The CDR3 DNA sequence: TGCAGCGTTGAAGACTGGACACGAAGCGGCTACACCTTC. Its translation is CSVEDWTRSGYTF.

The chain uses TRBV28 and TRBJ2-7, with 7 bases fitting TRBD2. Germline lookup yields CDR1 MDHEN and CDR2 SYDVKM. The CDR3 runs 14 residues. The trim removed 3 bases at V and 7 bases at J, leaving 9 bases unmatched. CDR3: CASSFRGGRQEQYF. CDR3 bases: TGTGCCAGCAGTTTTCGGGGAGGGCGTCAAGAGCAGTACTTC.

The chain links TRBV5-6 to TRBJ2-7; possible D gene TRBD1, 6 bases. V was trimmed by 6 bases and J by 3 bases, leaving 16 bases between them. Germline CDR1 and CDR2: SGHDT and YYEEEE. The length of the CDR3 is 14 residues. This CDR3 reads CASTLGGRFYEQYF. In DNA, the CDR3 is TGTGCCAGCACCCTTGGGGGCAGATTCTACGAGCAGTACTTC.

The chain combines TRBV9 with TRBJ1-1; 8 bases map to TRBD1. The CDR3 length is 14 residues. The trim removed 1 base at V and 7 bases at J, leaving 6 bases unmatched. Germline V gene lookup returns CDR1 SGDLS and CDR2 YYNGEE. The CDR3 coding sequence is TGTGCCAGCAGCGTACCCGACAGGGGCGGTGAAGCTTTCTTT. Protein product: CASSVPDRGGEAFF.

The chain uses TRBV6-5 and TRBJ2-7, with D tentatively TRBD1 (7 bases). V lost 2 bases and J lost 4, with 12 bases in between. The germline CDR1 and CDR2 sequences are MNHEY and SVGAGI. This CDR3 region has 14 residues. The DNA of the CDR3 is TGTGCCAGCAGTTACGCAGGGGGGTCGTACGAGCAGTACTTC. This translates into CASSYAGGSYEQYF.

The genes are TRBV6-5 and TRBJ2-1, with TRBD2 matching 11 bases. The germline V gene encodes CDR1 MNHEY and CDR2 SVGAGI. Unmatched junction bases numbered 3, after V lost 5 bases and J lost 6 bases. The CDR3 loop spans 14 amino acids. CDR3: CASSLAGGLNEQFF. The DNA for the CDR3 is TGTGCCAGCAGTCTAGCGGGAGGCCTCAATGAGCAGTTCTTC.

The rearrangement joins TRBV28 to TRBJ2-3; D not certain. Per germline, CDR1 MDHEN and CDR2 SYDVKM. The CDR3 covers 15 residues. V was pared by 7 bases and J by 2 bases, with 16 bases between. DNA for the CDR3: TGTGCCAGCACCCCCGGTGGCGCGGTCACAGATACGCAGTATTTT. Its protein product is CASTPGGAVTDTQYF.

The gene calls are TRBV19 and TRBJ1-2; 8 positions agree with TRBD1. The J segment lost 5 bases and the V segment lost 3 bases, leaving 8 bases of the junction unmatched. Germline CDR1 LNHDA, CDR2 SQIVND (reference sequence). CDR3 length: 15 amino acids. Here the CDR3 DNA reads TGTGCCAGTAGTATCCAGGCAGGGGGCCGATATGGCTACACCTTC. It is translated as CASSIQAGGRYGYTF.